These 10 T cell receptor beta chains originate from one sample sequenced in a study of blood T cell repertoires in COVID-19 (TCRdb year 2020). Library construction relied on the immunoSEQ multiplex PCR assay. The table comes from immuneACCESS by way of TCRdb, which keeps in-frame sequences with V and J called. Part of the clones is missing from these tables; in studies checked, under half for an unresolved V gene and the rest for unknown reasons. In all, the sample holds 250,000 or so clones, and nearly 90% of those were seen once. In total, the top ten clones hold 2.1% of the sample. Sequencing was done on a sample of peripheral blood. The receptors here all came from a woman in her sixties with COVID-19, enrolled during active disease.

The rearrangement links TRBV7-9 to TRBJ2-7, with TRBD1 matching 9 bases. This CDR3 is 17 amino acids long. Trimming took 1 base from V and 2 from J; bases not matched to a gene: 9. The germline CDR1 and CDR2 sequences are SEHNR and FQNEAQ (reference sequence). In nucleotides, the CDR3 is TGTGCCAGCAGCTTAGATTTTGCTCGGGACAGGGCCTACGAGCAGTACTTC. It specifies CASSLDFARDRAYEQYF.

This rearrangement joins TRBV2 to TRBJ1-4; 11 bases are a match to TRBD1. CDR1 SNHLY and CDR2 FYNNEI come from the germline V gene. This CDR3 is built from 15 residues. The V and J ends lost 4 bases and 10 bases, in that order; junction bases with no gene match: 8. The CDR3 DNA reads as TGTGCCAGCAGTGGGACAGGGGGCGCCGAGGTAAAACTGTTTTTT. Translation: CASSGTGGAEVKLFF.

V and J are TRBV4-2 and TRBJ2-7; possibly TRBD1 for D (5 bases). The CDR3 is 16 residues long. CDR1 is LGHNA, CDR2 YNFKEQ, per germline. Trimming took 2 bases from V and 0 from J, leaving 14 bases between them. CDR3 coding DNA: TGTGCCAGCAGCCAACTTACAGGATCCCTCTCCTACGAGCAGTACTTC. Protein: CASSQLTGSLSYEQYF.

The V call is TRBV27, the J call TRBJ1-6; no clear D gene. Trimming removed 4 bases from V and 8 bases from J, with 6 bases in between. Germline loops: CDR1 MNHEY, CDR2 SMNVEV (reference sequence). The CDR3 length is 12 residues. CDR3 sequence: CASSSGDSPLHF. The DNA of the CDR3 is TGTGCCAGCAGTTCGGGTGATTCACCCCTCCACTTT.

V is TRBV6-5 and J is TRBJ1-3; 7 nucleotides match TRBD1. Trimming took 9 bases from V and 0 from J; bases not matched to a gene: 5. CDR1 is MNHEY and CDR2 is SVGAGI in the germline V gene. The length of the CDR3 is 14 residues. The CDR3 here is CASTDRASGNTIYF. In nucleotides, the CDR3 is TGTGCCAGTACAGACAGGGCCTCTGGAAACACCATATATTTT.

The V call is TRBV19, the J call TRBJ1-2; 7 positions agree with TRBD1. Trimming cost V 5 bases and J 7 bases; bases outside gene matches: 4. The V gene's germline CDR1 is LNHDA and CDR2 SQIVND (reference sequence). The CDR3 length is 12 residues. The CDR3 region has the DNA TGTGCCAGTAGTTTGGCAGGGGGTGGCTACACCTTC. Translating gives CASSLAGGGYTF.

Written as DNA, the CDR3 is TGTGCCAGCAGCCCCCGGGGGGGTAGCACAGATACGCAGTATTTT. Translation: CASSPRGGSTDTQYF. The chain combines TRBV7-3 with TRBJ2-3; 8 bases line up with TRBD2. The germline V gene encodes CDR1 SGHTA and CDR2 FQGTGA. The CDR3 length is 15 residues. The V and J ends lost 5 bases and 0 bases, in that order; junction bases with no gene match: 4.

V and J are TRBV6-4 and TRBJ1-2; D might be TRBD1 (6 bases). There are 13 residues in the CDR3. Germline lookup yields CDR1 MRHNA and CDR2 SNTAGT. V was trimmed by 2 bases and J by 8 bases, leaving 12 bases between them. Written as DNA, the CDR3 is TGTGCCAGCAGTGACGCGGGGGCTGGAGGCTACACCTTC. Encoded protein: CASSDAGAGGYTF.

In its sample, this clone was seen a few times. The CDR3 region is CASSFPSGGSYEQYF. DNA of the CDR3: TGTGCCAGCAGCTTCCCTAGCGGGGGCTCCTACGAGCAGTACTTC. The rearrangement uses TRBV7-9 and TRBJ2-7; 10 nucleotides align to TRBD2. The germline V gene encodes CDR1 SEHNR and CDR2 FQNEAQ (reference sequence). The CDR3 length is 15 residues. Germline trimming cut 3 bases from V and 0 bases from J; bases unmatched to any gene: 2.

The rearrangement uses TRBV3-1 (or the pseudogene TRBV3-2) and TRBJ2-4, with 8 bases aligning to TRBD2. There are 14 residues in the CDR3. V shed 4 bases and J 8 bases; nucleotides not matched to a gene: 7. Looked up from germline, CDR1 is LGHDT and CDR2 is YNNKEL (reference sequence). CDR3 amino acids: CASSPRGGVHIQYF. Here the CDR3 DNA reads TGTGCCAGCAGCCCCCGGGGGGGAGTACACATTCAGTACTTC.